The rows below give T cell receptor beta chains drawn from one sample of a study of tumor T cells in aggressive B-cell lymphoma. The assay was immunoSEQ multiplex PCR, and TCRdb's table has in-frame clones only and misses some. The profile covers about 3,900 clones, with 75% to 90% appearing a single time and 3% to 4% taken by the ten largest. Specimen: tumor tissue. Receptors were obtained from an adult with diffuse large B cell lymphoma. CDR3s include the opening cysteine and the closing phenylalanine or tryptophan. A D gene is named only where the DNA matches it firmly. Clone size is stated in some rows and not others, as once, few, many or a class when expanded.

cdr3_nt cdr3_aa cdr3_length v_call d_call clone_size j_call
TGTGCCAGCAGCTTTATGAGGGGCGGGGCCGCCTACAATGAGCAGTTCTTC CASSFMRGGAAYNEQFF 17 TRBV11-2 - - TRBJ2-1
TGTGCCAGCAGCGCAGGACAGGCCTACGAGCAGTACTTC CASSAGQAYEQYF 13 TRBV5-5 TRBD1 - TRBJ2-7
TGTGCCAGCAGCGTAACACAGGGGAGAGGCGGTCTAGAAGCTTTCTTT CASSVTQGRGGLEAFF 16 TRBV9 TRBD1 - TRBJ1-1
TGTGCCAGCAGCTTAGGAGGGCTAGCGGGGGGGCCGAGCGAGCAGTACTTC CASSLGGLAGGPSEQYF 17 TRBV7-9 TRBD2 - TRBJ2-7
TGTGCCAGCAGCTTTAAGGGACAGGTGAATCCTCTCGGCGAGCAGTACTTC CASSFKGQVNPLGEQYF 17 TRBV7-9 TRBD1 - TRBJ2-7
TGTGCCATCAGTGAACGGATCGATCCGGGTAGTTTCTACACCTTC CAISERIDPGSFYTF 15 TRBV10-3 - - TRBJ1-2
TGTGCCAGCAGCCTGACAGGGGGGTACTATGGCTACACCTTC CASSLTGGYYGYTF 14 TRBV5-4 TRBD1 - TRBJ1-2
TGTGCCAGCAGTTACTTATCCGAGCAGTTCTTC CASSYLSEQFF 11 TRBV6-6 - - TRBJ2-1
TGTGCCAGCAGTCTCCGGACAGGCTTGACGTACGAGCAGTACTTC CASSLRTGLTYEQYF 15 TRBV6-1 TRBD1 - TRBJ2-7
TGTGCCAGCAGCACAGCGGGGGGGATAGATACGCAGTATTTT CASSTAGGIDTQYF 14 TRBV9 TRBD2 - TRBJ2-3
TGTGCCAGCAGTCGCAAGGCTGGGGGGGAACAGCCCCAGCATTTT CASSRKAGGEQPQHF 15 TRBV6-5 - - TRBJ1-5
TGTGCCAGCAGTGACCGCAGGGATCTGGCTGAAGCTTTCTTT CASSDRRDLAEAFF 14 TRBV25-1 - - TRBJ1-1
TGTGCCAGCAGCTTCCTCAGCGTTACCTACGAGCAGTACTTC CASSFLSVTYEQYF 14 TRBV7-2 - - TRBJ2-7
TGCGCCAGCAGCCAATTTATCTCAACTAATGAAAAACTGTTTTTT CASSQFISTNEKLFF 15 TRBV4-3 - few TRBJ1-4
TGTGCCAGCAGCGAGGGGACAGGGAGTCAGCCCCAGCATTTT CASSEGTGSQPQHF 14 TRBV9 TRBD1 - TRBJ1-5
TGCGCCAGCACAGGTACTGGGGCCAACGTCCTGACTTTC CASTGTGANVLTF 13 TRBV5-1 - once TRBJ2-6
TGTGCCAGCAGCCCGCGATATAACTATGGCTACACCTTC CASSPRYNYGYTF 13 TRBV14 - - TRBJ1-2
TGTGCCAGCAGCTTTCAGCCGATTAGCAATCAGCCTCAGCATTTT CASSFQPISNQPQHF 15 TRBV7-2 - - TRBJ1-5
TGTGCCGGAGGGCCCTCCGACTCTGGGGCCAACGTCCTGACTTTC CAGGPSDSGANVLTF 15 TRBV30 - - TRBJ2-6
TGTGCCAGCAGAGTTGGAGGGGTCACTGAAGCTTTCTTT CASRVGGVTEAFF 13 TRBV7-9 - - TRBJ1-1
TGCGCCAGCAGCCAAGATCTGGGGGGAGTGGGTGAAGCTTTCTTT CASSQDLGGVGEAFF 15 TRBV4-3 - - TRBJ1-1
TGCAGCGTTGAGCCAGGGAAGGCTGAAGCTTTCTTT CSVEPGKAEAFF 12 TRBV29-1 - - TRBJ1-1
TGTGCCAGCAGTTACACTAGCGGGGGGGAAGGGAATGAGCAGTTCTTC CASSYTSGGEGNEQFF 16 TRBV6-5 TRBD2 - TRBJ2-1
TGTGCCAGCAGTGAGGACAGTCGGATGAACACTGAAGCTTTCTTT CASSEDSRMNTEAFF 15 TRBV2 - - TRBJ1-1
TGTGCCAGCAGCTGGACGACTAGCGGGGGGGCGCACAATGAGCAGTTCTTC CASSWTTSGGAHNEQFF 17 TRBV11-2 TRBD2 - TRBJ2-1
TGTGCCAGCAGTCCGGGACAGGGTAAGATAAACACCATATATTTT CASSPGQGKINTIYF 15 TRBV28 TRBD1 - TRBJ1-3
TGTGCCAGCAGTTACTCAGGGACAGGGGGCGAAGGCTACACCTTC CASSYSGTGGEGYTF 15 TRBV6-6 TRBD1 - TRBJ1-2
- CASTYSVPAVYDRVFEQYF 19 TRBV28 - - TRBJ2-7
TGCGCCAGCAGCTTGGCGACAGGGGGCGTTGACACTGAAGCTTTCTTT CASSLATGGVDTEAFF 16 TRBV5-1 TRBD1 - TRBJ1-1
TGCGCCAGCAGCCAAGAGACAGGGGGTGGTCAGCCCCAGCATTTT CASSQETGGGQPQHF 15 TRBV4-3 TRBD1 - TRBJ1-5
TGTGCCAGCAGCGTTCCGGGACAGGGAAACACCATATATTTT CASSVPGQGNTIYF 14 TRBV11-2 TRBD1 - TRBJ1-3
TGTGCCAGCAGTTTAGGACAGGGGGCTTCCTACGAGCAGTACTTC CASSLGQGASYEQYF 15 TRBV28 TRBD1 - TRBJ2-7
TGTGCCAGCAGCGAACGGACTAGCGGGGGGGACTACGAGCAGTACTTC CASSERTSGGDYEQYF 16 TRBV13 TRBD2 - TRBJ2-7
TGTGCCAGCAGCGTAGGAGCGAGCGGGGGTCTGAACAATGAGCAGTTCTTC CASSVGASGGLNNEQFF 17 TRBV9 TRBD2 - TRBJ2-1
TGTGCCAGCAGTCAACAATCCGGGACAGGGTTCTATGGCTACACCTTC CASSQQSGTGFYGYTF 16 TRBV7-9 TRBD1 - TRBJ1-2
TGTGCCAGCAACCACAGGAGTGGTATAGATTCACCCCTCCACTTT CASNHRSGIDSPLHF 15 TRBV28 - - TRBJ1-6
TGCGCCAGCAGCCCTCCCGGGACAGGGGTCCGCGACTATGGCTACACCTTC CASSPPGTGVRDYGYTF 17 TRBV4-3 TRBD1 - TRBJ1-2
TGTGCCAGCAGTTCGACCCCGCGACTGAATAATCAGCCCCAGCATTTT CASSSTPRLNNQPQHF 16 TRBV27 - - TRBJ1-5
TGTGCCAGCAGCCGTCCCGAGCGGTACAATGAGCAGTTCTTC CASSRPERYNEQFF 14 TRBV11-1 - - TRBJ2-1
TGTGCCAGCAGCTTTCGGACAGGGCGTGTAAACACTGAAGCTTTCTTT CASSFRTGRVNTEAFF 16 TRBV5-6 TRBD1 - TRBJ1-1
TGTGCCAGCAGTGAAGGTGGGGGGGCCAATAATTCACCCCTCCACTTT CASSEGGGANNSPLHF 16 TRBV6-1 - - TRBJ1-6
TGCGCCAGCAGCTTAGGACAGGGGAGTTTTGAAAAACTGTTTTTT CASSLGQGSFEKLFF 15 TRBV5-1 TRBD1 once TRBJ1-4
TGTGCCTCAGCCGGCTTTAGCGGCGACAATGAGCAGTTCTTC CASAGFSGDNEQFF 14 TRBV11-2 - - TRBJ2-1
TGTGCCACTGCCCTGGAGCGGGGGGTCACCGGGGAGCTGTTTTTT CATALERGVTGELFF 15 TRBV6-5 TRBD2 - TRBJ2-2
TGCAGCGTTCCACAGGGGGCTGAAGCTTTCTTT CSVPQGAEAFF 11 TRBV29-1 TRBD1 once TRBJ1-1
TGTGCCAGCTCAACAACAAGACAGGGATACTCTGGCTACACCTTC CASSTTRQGYSGYTF 15 TRBV18 TRBD1 - TRBJ1-2
TGTGCCAGCAGTGCTCCGGGACTAGCTGCGAACACCGGGGAGCTGTTTTTT CASSAPGLAANTGELFF 17 TRBV28 TRBD2 - TRBJ2-2
TGTGCCAGCAGTTTACAGACAGGGGGCGCATACAATGAGCAGTTCTTC CASSLQTGGAYNEQFF 16 TRBV6-6 TRBD1 - TRBJ2-1
TGTGCCAGCAGTGACTCGAGCGGGGGGGCAGATACGCAGTATTTT CASSDSSGGADTQYF 15 TRBV6-4 TRBD2 - TRBJ2-3
TGTGCCAGCACCCTTACAGGGGGCACTGAAGCTTTCTTT CASTLTGGTEAFF 13 TRBV27 TRBD1 once TRBJ1-1
TGTGCCAGTAGTATAGCGGTTAGCACAGATACGCAGTATTTT CASSIAVSTDTQYF 14 TRBV19 - - TRBJ2-3
TGTGCCAGCAGCCACCGCGGGATTCCCTACGAGCAGTACTTC CASSHRGIPYEQYF 14 TRBV14 - few TRBJ2-7
TGTGCCAGCAGCGTAGGTCCTCCGGGACTAGTTCTCCACTACGAGCAGTACTTC CASSVGPPGLVLHYEQYF 18 TRBV9 TRBD2 - TRBJ2-7